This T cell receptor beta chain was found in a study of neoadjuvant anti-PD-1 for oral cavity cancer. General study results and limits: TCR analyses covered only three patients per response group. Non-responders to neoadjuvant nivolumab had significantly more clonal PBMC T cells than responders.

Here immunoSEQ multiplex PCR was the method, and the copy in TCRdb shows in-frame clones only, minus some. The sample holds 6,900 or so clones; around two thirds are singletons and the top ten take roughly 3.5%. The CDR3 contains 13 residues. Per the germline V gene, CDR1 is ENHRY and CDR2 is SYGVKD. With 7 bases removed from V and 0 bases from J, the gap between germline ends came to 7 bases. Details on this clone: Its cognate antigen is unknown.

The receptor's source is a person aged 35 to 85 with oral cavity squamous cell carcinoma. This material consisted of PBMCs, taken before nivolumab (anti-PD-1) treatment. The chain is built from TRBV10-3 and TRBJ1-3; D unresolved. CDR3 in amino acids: CAIKEASGNTIYF. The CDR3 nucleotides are TGTGCCATCAAGGAAGCCTCTGGAAACACCATATATTTT.